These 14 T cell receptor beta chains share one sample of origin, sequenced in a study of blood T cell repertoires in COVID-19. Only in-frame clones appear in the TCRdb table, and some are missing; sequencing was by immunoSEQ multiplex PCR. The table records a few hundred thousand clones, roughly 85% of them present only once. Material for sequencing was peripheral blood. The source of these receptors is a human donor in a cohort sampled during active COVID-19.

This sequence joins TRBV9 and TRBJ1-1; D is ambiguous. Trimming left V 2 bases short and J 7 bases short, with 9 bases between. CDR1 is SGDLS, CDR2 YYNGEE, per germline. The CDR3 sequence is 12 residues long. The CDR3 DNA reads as TGTGCCAGCAGCGTCTCGCGGGGTGAAGCTTTCTTT. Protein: CASSVSRGEAFF.

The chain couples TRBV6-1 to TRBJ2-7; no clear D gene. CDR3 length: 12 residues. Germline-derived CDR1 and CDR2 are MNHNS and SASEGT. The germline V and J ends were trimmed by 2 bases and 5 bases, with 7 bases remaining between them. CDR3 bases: TGTGCCAGCAGTGAAACCCGGGACGAGCAGTACTTC. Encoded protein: CASSETRDEQYF.

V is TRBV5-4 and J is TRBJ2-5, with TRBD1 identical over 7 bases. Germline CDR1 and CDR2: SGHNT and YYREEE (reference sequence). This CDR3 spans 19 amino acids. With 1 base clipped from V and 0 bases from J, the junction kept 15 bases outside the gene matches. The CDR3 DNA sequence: TGTGCCAGCAGCTTGTTTTTGGCTATCGGACAGGACTACCAAGAGACCCAGTACTTC. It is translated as CASSLFLAIGQDYQETQYF.

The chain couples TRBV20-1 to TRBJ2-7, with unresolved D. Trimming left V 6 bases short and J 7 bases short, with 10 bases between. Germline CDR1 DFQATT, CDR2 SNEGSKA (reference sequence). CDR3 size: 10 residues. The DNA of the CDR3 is TGCAGTGCCGGAGTGAGGGAGCAGTACTTC. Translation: CSAGVREQYF.

CDR3 loop: CSAGTSNEQFF. CDR3 in DNA: TGCAGTGCGGGGACTAGCAATGAGCAGTTCTTC. The chain combines TRBV20-1 with TRBJ2-1, with 8 bases fitting TRBD2. The germline CDR1 and CDR2 sequences are DFQATT and SNEGSKA (reference sequence). The CDR3 has 11 residues. V was clipped by 6 bases and J by 6 bases; unmatched bases: 1.

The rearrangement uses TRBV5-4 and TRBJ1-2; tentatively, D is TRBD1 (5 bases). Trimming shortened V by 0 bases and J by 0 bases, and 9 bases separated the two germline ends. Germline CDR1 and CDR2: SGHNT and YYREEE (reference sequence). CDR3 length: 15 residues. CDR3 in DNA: TGTGCCAGCAGCTTGGAGGGGCCAACTAACTATGGCTACACCTTC. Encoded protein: CASSLEGPTNYGYTF. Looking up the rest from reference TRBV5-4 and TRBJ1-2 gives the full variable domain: ETGVTQSPTHLIKTRGQQVTLRCSSQSGHNTVSWYQQALGQGPQFIFQYYREEENGRGNFPPRFSGLQFPNYSSELNVNALELDDSALYLCASSLEGPTNYGYTFGSGTRLTVV.

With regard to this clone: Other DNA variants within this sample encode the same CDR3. CDR3 bases: TGCGCCAGCAGCTTGGCGGGGAATGAGCAGTTCTTC. This codes for CASSLAGNEQFF. This chain uses TRBV5-1 with TRBJ2-1; TRBD2 is a possible D gene (5 bases). CDR3 length equals 12 residues. Deletions cut 0 bases from V and 7 bases from J, with 5 bases between. From germline, CDR1 is SGHRS and CDR2 YFSETQ.

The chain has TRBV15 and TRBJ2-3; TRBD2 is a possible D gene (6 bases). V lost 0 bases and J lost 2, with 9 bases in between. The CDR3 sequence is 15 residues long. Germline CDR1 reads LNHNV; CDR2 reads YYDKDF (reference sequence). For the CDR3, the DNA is TGTGCCACCAGCAGAGAGGGGGGAACCACAGATACGCAGTATTTT. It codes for CATSREGGTTDTQYF. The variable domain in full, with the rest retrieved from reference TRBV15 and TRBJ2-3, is DAMVIQNPRYQVTQFGKPVTLSCSQTLNHNVMYWYQQKSSQAPKLLFHYYDKDFNNEADTPDNFQSRRPNTSFCFLDIRSPGLGDTAMYLCATSREGGTTDTQYFGPGTRLTVL.

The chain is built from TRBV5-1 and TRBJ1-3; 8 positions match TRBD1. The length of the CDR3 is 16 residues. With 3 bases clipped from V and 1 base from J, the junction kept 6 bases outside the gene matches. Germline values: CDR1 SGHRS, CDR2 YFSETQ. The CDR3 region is CASSYTGTGSGNTIYF. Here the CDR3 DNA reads TGCGCCAGCAGCTATACCGGGACAGGATCTGGAAACACCATATATTTT.

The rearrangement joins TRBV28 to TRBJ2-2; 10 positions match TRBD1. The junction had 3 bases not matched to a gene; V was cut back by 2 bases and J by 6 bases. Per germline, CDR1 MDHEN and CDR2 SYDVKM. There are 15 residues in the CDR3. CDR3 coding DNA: TGTGCCAGCAGTTTAGTGACAGGGGGCTCCGGGGAGCTGTTTTTT. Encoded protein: CASSLVTGGSGELFF. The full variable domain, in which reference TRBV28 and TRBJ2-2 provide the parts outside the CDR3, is DVKVTQSSRYLVKRTGEKVFLECVQDMDHENMFWYRQDPGLGLRLIYFSYDVKMKEKGDIPEGYSVSREKKERFSLILESASTNQTSMYLCASSLVTGGSGELFFGEGSRLTVL.

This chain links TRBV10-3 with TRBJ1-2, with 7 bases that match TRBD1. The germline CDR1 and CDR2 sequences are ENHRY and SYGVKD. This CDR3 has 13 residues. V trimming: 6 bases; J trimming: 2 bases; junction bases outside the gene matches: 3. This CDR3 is CAISQGQNYGYTF. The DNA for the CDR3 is TGTGCCATCAGCCAGGGACAGAACTATGGCTACACCTTC.

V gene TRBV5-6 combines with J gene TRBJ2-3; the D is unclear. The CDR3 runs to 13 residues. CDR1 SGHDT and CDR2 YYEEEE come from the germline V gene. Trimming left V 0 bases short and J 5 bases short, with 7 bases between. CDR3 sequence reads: CASSLGTQDTQYF. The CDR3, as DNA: TGTGCCAGCAGCTTGGGTACACAAGATACGCAGTATTTT.

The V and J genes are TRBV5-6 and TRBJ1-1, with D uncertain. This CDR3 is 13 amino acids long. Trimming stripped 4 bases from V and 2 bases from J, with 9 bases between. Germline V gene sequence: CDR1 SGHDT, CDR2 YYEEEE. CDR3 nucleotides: TGTGCCAGCAGCCGCGGAGGAAACACTGAAGCTTTCTTT. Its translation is CASSRGGNTEAFF.

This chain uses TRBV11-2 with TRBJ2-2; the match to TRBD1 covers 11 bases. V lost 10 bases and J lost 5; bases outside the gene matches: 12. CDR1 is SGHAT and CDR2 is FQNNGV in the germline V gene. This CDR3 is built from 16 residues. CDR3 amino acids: CANREPGQGETGELFF. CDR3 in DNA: TGTGCCAACAGAGAACCGGGACAGGGGGAAACCGGGGAGCTGTTTTTT.